This TCR beta chain was recorded in a study of cytomegalovirus exposure and HLA in healthy donors. Whole-study findings and limits: TRBV6-2, TRBV6-3 and other indistinguishable V segments were excluded.

Trimming removed 1 base from V and 0 bases from J; junction bases left unmatched: 4. Germline-derived CDR1 and CDR2 are SQVTM and ANQGSEA. This CDR3 contains 15 residues. Worth noting for this clone: Antigen: not known.

The PCR used 60 Vbeta and 13 Jbeta primers. Using immunoSEQ multiplex PCR, the repertoire was profiled, and TCRdb retains in-frame clones only, with some absent. The sample records under 200,000 clones, approximately 71% being singletons. The J gene is TRBJ2-7, the V gene TRBV29-1; 9 bases are a match to TRBD1. The sequenced material came from PBMCs. The sequence came from a man aged 50 to 59 in good health and CMV-seronegative. The CDR3 here is CSVEAWDRASYEQYF. The CDR3 DNA reads as TGCAGCGTTGAAGCCTGGGACAGGGCCTCCTACGAGCAGTACTTC.